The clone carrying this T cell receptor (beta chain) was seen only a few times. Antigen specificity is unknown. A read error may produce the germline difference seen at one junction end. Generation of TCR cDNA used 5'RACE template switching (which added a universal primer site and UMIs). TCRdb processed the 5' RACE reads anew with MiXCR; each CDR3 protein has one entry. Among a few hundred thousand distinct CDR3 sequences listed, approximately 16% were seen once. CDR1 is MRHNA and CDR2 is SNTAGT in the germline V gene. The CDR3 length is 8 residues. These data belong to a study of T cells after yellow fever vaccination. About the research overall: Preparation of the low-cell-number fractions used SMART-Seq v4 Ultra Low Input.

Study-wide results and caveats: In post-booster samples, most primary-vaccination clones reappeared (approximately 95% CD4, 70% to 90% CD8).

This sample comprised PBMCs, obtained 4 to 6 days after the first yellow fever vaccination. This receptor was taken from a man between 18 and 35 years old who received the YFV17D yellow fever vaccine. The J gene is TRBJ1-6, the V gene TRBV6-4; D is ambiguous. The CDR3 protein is CASSIIRF. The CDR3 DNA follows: TGTGCCAGCAGCATCATCCGCTTT.